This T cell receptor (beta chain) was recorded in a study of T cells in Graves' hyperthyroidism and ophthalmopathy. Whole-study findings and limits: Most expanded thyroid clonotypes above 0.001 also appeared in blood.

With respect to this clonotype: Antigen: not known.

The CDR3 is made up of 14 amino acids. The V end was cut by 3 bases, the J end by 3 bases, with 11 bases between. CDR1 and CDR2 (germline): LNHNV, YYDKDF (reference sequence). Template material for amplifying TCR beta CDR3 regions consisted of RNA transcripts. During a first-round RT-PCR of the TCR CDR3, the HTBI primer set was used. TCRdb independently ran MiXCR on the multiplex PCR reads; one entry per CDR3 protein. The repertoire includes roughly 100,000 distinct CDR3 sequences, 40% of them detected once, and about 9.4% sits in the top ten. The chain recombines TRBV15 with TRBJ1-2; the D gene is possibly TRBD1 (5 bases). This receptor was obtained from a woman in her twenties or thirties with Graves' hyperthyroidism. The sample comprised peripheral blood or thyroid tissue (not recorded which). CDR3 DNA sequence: TGTGCCACCAGCAGGACAGCTAGCGACTATGGCTACACCTTC. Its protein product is CATSRTASDYGYTF.